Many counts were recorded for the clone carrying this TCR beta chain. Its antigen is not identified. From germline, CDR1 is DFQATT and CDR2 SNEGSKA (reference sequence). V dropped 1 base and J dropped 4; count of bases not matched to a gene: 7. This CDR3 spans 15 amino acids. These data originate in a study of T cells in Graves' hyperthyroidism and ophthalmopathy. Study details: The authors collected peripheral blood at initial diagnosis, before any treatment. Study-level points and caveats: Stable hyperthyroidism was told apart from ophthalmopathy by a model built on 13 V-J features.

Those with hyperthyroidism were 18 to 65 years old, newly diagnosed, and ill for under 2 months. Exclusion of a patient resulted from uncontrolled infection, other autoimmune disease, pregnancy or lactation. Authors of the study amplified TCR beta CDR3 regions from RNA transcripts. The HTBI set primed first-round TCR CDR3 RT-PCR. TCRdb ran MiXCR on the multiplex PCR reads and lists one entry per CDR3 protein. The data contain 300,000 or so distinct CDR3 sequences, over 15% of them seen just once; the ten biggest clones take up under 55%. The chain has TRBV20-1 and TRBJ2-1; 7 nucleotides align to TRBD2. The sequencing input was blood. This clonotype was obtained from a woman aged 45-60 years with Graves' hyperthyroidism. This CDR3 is CSARVGLAVYNEQFF. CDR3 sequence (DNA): TGCAGTGCTAGAGTGGGCCTAGCGGTTTACAATGAGCAGTTCTTC.